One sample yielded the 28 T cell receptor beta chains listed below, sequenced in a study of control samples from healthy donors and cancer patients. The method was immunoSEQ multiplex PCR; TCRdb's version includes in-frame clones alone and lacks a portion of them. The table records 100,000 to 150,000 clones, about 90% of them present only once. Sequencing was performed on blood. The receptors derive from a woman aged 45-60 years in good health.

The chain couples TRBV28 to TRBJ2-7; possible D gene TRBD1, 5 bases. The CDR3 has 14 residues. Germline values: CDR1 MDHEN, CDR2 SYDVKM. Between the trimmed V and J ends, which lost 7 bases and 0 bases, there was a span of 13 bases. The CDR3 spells CASKVQGGSYEQYF. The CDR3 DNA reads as TGTGCCAGCAAGGTCCAGGGCGGCTCCTACGAGCAGTACTTC.

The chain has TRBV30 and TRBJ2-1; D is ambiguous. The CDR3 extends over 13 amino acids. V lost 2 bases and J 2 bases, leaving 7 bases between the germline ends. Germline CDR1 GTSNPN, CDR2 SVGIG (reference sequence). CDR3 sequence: CAWSSDTYNEQFF. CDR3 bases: TGTGCCTGGAGTAGCGATACCTACAATGAGCAGTTCTTC.

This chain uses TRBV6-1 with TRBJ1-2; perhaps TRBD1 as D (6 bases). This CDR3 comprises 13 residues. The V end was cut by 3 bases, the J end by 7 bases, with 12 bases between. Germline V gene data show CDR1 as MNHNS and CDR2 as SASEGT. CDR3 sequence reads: CASSENRVAGYTF. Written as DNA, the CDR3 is TGTGCCAGCAGTGAGAACAGGGTAGCTGGCTACACCTTC.

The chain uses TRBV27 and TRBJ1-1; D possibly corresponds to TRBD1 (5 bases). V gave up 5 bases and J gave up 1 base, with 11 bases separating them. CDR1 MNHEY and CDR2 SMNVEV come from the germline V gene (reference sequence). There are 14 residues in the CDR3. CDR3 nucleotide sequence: TGTGCCAGCAGTAAAACCGGGGGGAACACTGAAGCTTTCTTT. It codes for CASSKTGGNTEAFF.

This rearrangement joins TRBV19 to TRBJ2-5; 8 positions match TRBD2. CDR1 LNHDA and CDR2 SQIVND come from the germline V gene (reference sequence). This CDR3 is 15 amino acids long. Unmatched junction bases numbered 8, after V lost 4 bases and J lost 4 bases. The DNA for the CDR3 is TGTGCCAGTAGTACAAAGAGCGGGAGCGGAGAGACCCAGTACTTC. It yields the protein CASSTKSGSGETQYF.

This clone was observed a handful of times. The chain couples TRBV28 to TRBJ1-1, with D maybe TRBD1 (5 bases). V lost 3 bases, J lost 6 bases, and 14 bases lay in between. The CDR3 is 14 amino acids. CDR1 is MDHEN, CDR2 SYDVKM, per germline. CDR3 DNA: TGTGCCAGCAGTTTCGGCAGGTTCAGGGCTGAAGCTTTCTTT. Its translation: CASSFGRFRAEAFF.

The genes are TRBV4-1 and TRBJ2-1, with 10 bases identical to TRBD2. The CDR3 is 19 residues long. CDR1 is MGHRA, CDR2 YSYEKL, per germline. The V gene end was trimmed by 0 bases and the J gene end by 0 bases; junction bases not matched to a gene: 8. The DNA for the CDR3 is TGCGCCAGCAGCCAAGATGGGCTAGCGGGGGATCCCTCCTACAATGAGCAGTTCTTC. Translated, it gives CASSQDGLAGDPSYNEQFF.

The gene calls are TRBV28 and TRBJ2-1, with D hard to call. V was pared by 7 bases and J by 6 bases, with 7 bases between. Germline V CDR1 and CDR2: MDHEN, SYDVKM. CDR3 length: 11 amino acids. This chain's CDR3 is CASIFRNEQFF. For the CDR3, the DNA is TGTGCCAGCATCTTTCGCAATGAGCAGTTCTTC.

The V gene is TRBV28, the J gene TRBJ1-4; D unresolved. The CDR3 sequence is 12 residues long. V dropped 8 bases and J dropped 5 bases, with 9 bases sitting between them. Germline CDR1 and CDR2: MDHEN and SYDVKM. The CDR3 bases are TGTGCCAGCTCGATCCGGAATGAAAAACTGTTTTTT. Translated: CASSIRNEKLFF.

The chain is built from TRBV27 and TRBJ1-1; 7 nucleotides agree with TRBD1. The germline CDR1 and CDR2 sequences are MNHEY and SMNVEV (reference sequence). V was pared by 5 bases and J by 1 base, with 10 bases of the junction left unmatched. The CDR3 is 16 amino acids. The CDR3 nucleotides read TGTGCCAGCAGTCCCCATATGACAGGGAAGAACACTGAAGCTTTCTTT. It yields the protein CASSPHMTGKNTEAFF.

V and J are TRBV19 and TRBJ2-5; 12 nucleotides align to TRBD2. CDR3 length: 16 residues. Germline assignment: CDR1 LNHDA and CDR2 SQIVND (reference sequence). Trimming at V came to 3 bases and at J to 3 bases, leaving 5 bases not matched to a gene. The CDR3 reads CASSIPSGGVKETQYF. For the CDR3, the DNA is TGTGCCAGTAGTATTCCTAGCGGGGGGGTTAAAGAGACCCAGTACTTC. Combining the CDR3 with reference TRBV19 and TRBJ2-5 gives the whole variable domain DGGITQSPKYLFRKEGQNVTLSCEQNLNHDAMYWYRQDPGQGLRLIYYSQIVNDFQKGDIAEGYSVSREKKESFPLTVTSAQKNPTAFYLCASSIPSGGVKETQYFGPGTRLLVL.

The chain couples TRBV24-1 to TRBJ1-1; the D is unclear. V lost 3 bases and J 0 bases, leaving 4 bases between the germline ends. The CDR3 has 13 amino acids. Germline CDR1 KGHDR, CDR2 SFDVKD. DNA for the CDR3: TGTGCCACCAGTGATGGAATGAACACTGAAGCTTTCTTT. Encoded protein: CATSDGMNTEAFF.

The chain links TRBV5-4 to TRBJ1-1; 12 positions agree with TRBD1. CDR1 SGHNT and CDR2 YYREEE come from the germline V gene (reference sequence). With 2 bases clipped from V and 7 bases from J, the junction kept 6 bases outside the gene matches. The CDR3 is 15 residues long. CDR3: CASSLIGTGGNEAFF. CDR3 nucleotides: TGTGCCAGCAGCTTAATCGGGACAGGGGGCAATGAAGCTTTCTTT.

The CDR3 DNA sequence: TGTGCCAGCAGCATTAGGGACAGCTATCCAGAGACCCAGTACTTC. Amino acid sequence: CASSIRDSYPETQYF. The chain links TRBV11-1 to TRBJ2-5, with 7 positions matching TRBD1. From germline, CDR1 is SGHAT and CDR2 FQDESV (reference sequence). This CDR3 is built from 15 residues. Unmatched junction bases numbered 10, after V lost 5 bases and J lost 4 bases.

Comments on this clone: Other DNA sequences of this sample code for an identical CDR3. This CDR3 reads CASSFSFYEQYF. DNA for the CDR3: TGTGCCAGCAGTTTCAGCTTCTACGAGCAGTACTTC. This sequence joins TRBV28 and TRBJ2-7; D is uncertain. Between the trimmed V and J ends, which lost 3 bases and 3 bases, there was a span of 6 bases. Germline lookup yields CDR1 MDHEN and CDR2 SYDVKM. The CDR3 extends over 12 amino acids.

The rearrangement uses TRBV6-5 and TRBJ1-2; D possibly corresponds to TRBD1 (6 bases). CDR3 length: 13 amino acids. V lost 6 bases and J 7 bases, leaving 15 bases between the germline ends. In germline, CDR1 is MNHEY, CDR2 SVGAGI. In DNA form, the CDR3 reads TGTGCCAGCAGCGGAACAGGGCGGGGTGGCTACACCTTC. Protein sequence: CASSGTGRGGYTF.

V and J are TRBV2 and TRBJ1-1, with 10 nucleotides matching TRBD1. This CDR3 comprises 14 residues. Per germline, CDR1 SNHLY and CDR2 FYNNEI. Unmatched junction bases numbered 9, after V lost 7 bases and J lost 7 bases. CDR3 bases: TGTGCCAGCAACCTTTTCGGACAGGGGGATGAAGCTTTCTTT. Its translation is CASNLFGQGDEAFF.

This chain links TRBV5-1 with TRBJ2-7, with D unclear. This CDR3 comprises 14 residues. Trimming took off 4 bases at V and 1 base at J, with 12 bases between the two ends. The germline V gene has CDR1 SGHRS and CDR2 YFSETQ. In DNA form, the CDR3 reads TGCGCCAGCAGCACCGACCCTGCGTCCTACGAGCAGTACTTC. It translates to CASSTDPASYEQYF.

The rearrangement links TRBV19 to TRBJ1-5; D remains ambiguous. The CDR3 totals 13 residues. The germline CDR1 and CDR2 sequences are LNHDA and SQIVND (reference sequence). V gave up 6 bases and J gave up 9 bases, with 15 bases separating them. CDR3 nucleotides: TGTGCCAGTAGCCATACGACCTCCGGGCCCCAGCATTTT. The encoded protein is CASSHTTSGPQHF.

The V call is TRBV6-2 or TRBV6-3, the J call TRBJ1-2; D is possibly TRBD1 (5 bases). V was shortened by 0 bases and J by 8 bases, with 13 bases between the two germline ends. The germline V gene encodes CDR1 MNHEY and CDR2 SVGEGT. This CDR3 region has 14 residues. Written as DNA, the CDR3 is TGTGCCAGCAGTTACTCGAAGGGGATGTCGGGCTACACCTTC. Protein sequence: CASSYSKGMSGYTF.

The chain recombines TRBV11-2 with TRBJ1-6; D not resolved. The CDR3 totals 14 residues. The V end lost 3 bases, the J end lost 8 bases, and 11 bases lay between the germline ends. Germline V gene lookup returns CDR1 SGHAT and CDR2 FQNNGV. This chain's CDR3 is CASSLLRFDSPLHF. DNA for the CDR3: TGTGCCAGCAGCTTGCTCAGATTTGATTCACCCCTCCACTTT.

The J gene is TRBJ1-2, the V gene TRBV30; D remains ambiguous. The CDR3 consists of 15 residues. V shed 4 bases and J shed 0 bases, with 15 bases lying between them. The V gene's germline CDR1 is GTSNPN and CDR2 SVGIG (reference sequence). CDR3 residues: CAWTRTDGSNYGYTF. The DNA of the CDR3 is TGTGCCTGGACTCGGACGGATGGATCTAACTATGGCTACACCTTC.

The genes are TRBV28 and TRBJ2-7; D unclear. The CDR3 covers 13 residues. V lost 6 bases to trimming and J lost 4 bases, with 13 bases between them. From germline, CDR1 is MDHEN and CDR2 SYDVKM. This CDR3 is CASSPGSFYEQYF. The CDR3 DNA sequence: TGTGCCAGCAGCCCGGGCAGTTTTTACGAGCAGTACTTC.

The CDR3 loop is CASSLEGFTGELFF. CDR3 nucleotides: TGTGCCAGCAGCTTAGAAGGATTCACCGGGGAGCTGTTTTTT. The V gene is TRBV7-2, the J gene TRBJ2-2; D unresolved. V was cut by 1 base and J by 4 bases, with 7 bases left in between. CDR1 is SGHTA and CDR2 is FQGNSA in the germline V gene. The CDR3 extends over 14 amino acids.

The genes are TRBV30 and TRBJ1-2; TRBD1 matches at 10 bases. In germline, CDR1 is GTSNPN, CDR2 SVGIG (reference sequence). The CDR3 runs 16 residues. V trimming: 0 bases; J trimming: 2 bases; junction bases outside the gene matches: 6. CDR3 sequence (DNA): TGTGCCTGGAGTGTAACCGGGACAGGGGCAAACTATGGCTACACCTTC. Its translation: CAWSVTGTGANYGYTF.

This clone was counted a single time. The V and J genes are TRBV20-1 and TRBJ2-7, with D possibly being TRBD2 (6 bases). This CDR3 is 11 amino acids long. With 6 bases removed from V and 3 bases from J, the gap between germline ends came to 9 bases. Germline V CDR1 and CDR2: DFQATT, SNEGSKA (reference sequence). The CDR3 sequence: CSAETSYEQYF. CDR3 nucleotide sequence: TGCAGTGCCGAGACTAGCTACGAGCAGTACTTC.

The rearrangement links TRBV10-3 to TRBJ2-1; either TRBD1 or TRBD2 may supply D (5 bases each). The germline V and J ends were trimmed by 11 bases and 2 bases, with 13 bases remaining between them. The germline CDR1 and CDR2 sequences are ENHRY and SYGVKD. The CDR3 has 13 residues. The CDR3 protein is CAVQEAPYNEQFF. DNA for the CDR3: TGTGCCGTACAGGAGGCTCCCTACAATGAGCAGTTCTTC.

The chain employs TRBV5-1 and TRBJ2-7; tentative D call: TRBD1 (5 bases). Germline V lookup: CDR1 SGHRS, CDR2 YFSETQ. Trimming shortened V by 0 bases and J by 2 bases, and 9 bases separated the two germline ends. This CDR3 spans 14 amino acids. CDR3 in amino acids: CASSLVQGTYEQYF. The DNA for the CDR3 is TGCGCCAGCAGCTTGGTCCAGGGAACCTACGAGCAGTACTTC.